The 20 T cell receptor beta chains below come from one sample, sequenced in a study of blood T cell repertoires in COVID-19. TCRdb's copy holds only in-frame clones and misses some; the assay was immunoSEQ multiplex PCR. This table has 200,000 to 300,000 clones, roughly 84% appearing once. Sequenced sample: peripheral blood. These receptors were taken from a man aged 35 to 55 who had recovered from COVID-19.

DNA for the CDR3: TGTGCCAGCAGACAGGGACAGGGGGACACTGAAGCTTTCTTT. Its translation is CASRQGQGDTEAFF. The chain has TRBV6-5 and TRBJ1-1; TRBD1 agrees at 11 bases. The CDR3 totals 14 residues. V gave up 6 bases and J gave up 3 bases; unmatched junction bases: 3. CDR1 is MNHEY, CDR2 SVGAGI, per germline.

The chain employs TRBV9 and TRBJ1-6, with 8 bases identical to TRBD1. The CDR3 is made up of 16 amino acids. Germline loops: CDR1 SGDLS, CDR2 YYNGEE. V trimming: 3 bases; J trimming: 8 bases; junction bases outside the gene matches: 10. This chain's CDR3 is CASSADRGDYDSPLHF. The CDR3 DNA follows: TGTGCCAGCAGCGCCGACAGGGGAGATTATGATTCACCCCTCCACTTT.

To note about this clone: The junction departs from germline at one end; a sequencing error may be responsible. The gene calls are TRBV5-1 and TRBJ2-5, with D perhaps matching TRBD2 (5 bases). The CDR3 loop spans 12 amino acids. From germline, CDR1 is SGHRS and CDR2 YFSETQ. The DNA for the CDR3 is TGCGCCAGCAGTTTGGACTTGAAGACCCAGTACTTC. Its translation is CASSLDLKTQYF.

The CDR3 is CASSPSGTDGYTF. For the CDR3, the DNA is TGTGCCAGTAGTCCGAGCGGGACCGATGGCTACACCTTC. This sequence joins TRBV19 and TRBJ1-2, with D possibly being TRBD1 (5 bases). Looked up from germline, CDR1 is LNHDA and CDR2 is SQIVND (reference sequence). CDR3 size: 13 residues. The ends were cut back, 5 bases at V and 6 bases at J, with 13 bases in the middle.

This sequence joins TRBV18 and TRBJ2-5; maybe TRBD2 (6 bases). This CDR3 spans 14 amino acids. Trimming removed 6 bases from V and 1 base from J, with 12 bases in between. The germline V gene encodes CDR1 KGHSH and CDR2 LQKENI. CDR3 in DNA: TGTGCCAGCTCCCGGGCGGGATTCCAAGAGACCCAGTACTTC. Protein sequence: CASSRAGFQETQYF.

This sequence joins TRBV7-9 and TRBJ2-2, with D possibly being TRBD2 (5 bases). The CDR3 is made up of 10 amino acids. Between the trimmed V and J ends, which lost 7 bases and 17 bases, there was a span of 14 bases. The germline CDR1 and CDR2 sequences are SEHNR and FQNEAQ (reference sequence). This CDR3 reads CASTLDGVFF. The CDR3 coding sequence is TGTGCCAGCACCCTGGACGGGGTCTTTTTT. Looking up the rest from reference TRBV7-9 and TRBJ2-2 gives the full variable domain: DTGVSQNPRHKITKRGQNVTFRCDPISEHNRLYWYRQTLGQGPEFLTYFQNEAQLEKSRLLSDRFSAERPKGSFSTLEIQRTEQGDSAMYLCASTLDGVFFGEGSRLTVL.

V gene TRBV7-9 combines with J gene TRBJ2-3, with TRBD1 identical over 10 bases. The length of the CDR3 is 17 residues. Trimming cost V 4 bases and J 6 bases; bases outside gene matches: 13. Germline CDR1 SEHNR, CDR2 FQNEAQ (reference sequence). The CDR3 spells CASSSRPRTGGTDTQYF. Written as DNA, the CDR3 is TGTGCCAGCAGCTCGAGGCCGCGGACAGGGGGGACCGATACGCAGTATTTT.

V gene TRBV7-9 combines with J gene TRBJ2-2; 7 bases line up with TRBD1. Germline CDR1 and CDR2: SEHNR and FQNEAQ (reference sequence). The ends lost 1 base at V and 1 base at J; junction bases unmatched: 3. The CDR3 is 16 amino acids. The CDR3 spells CASSLEGAENTGELFF. The CDR3 nucleotides read TGTGCCAGCAGCTTAGAGGGGGCCGAGAACACCGGGGAGCTGTTTTTT.

The chain has TRBV6-4 and TRBJ2-1; D not resolved. The CDR3 sequence is 15 residues long. Germline CDR1 is MRHNA and CDR2 is SNTAGT. Trimming removed 0 bases from V and 6 bases from J, with 12 bases in between. The CDR3, as DNA: TGTGCCAGCAGTGACTCATCCTCATCCAGCAATGAGCAGTTCTTC. This codes for CASSDSSSSSNEQFF.

A few counts support this clone. The J gene is TRBJ1-1, the V gene TRBV5-1, with 9 bases fitting TRBD1. Germline assignment: CDR1 SGHRS and CDR2 YFSETQ. The CDR3 contains 14 residues. V was pared by 4 bases and J by 11 bases, with 12 bases of the junction left unmatched. CDR3 nucleotide sequence: TGCGCCAGCAGCGAACCGGGACAGGGTCTTGAGGCTTTCTTT. It codes for CASSEPGQGLEAFF.

The rearrangement joins TRBV4-3 to TRBJ2-7; maybe TRBD1 (5 bases). This CDR3 region has 17 residues. V shed 1 base and J shed 1 base, with 17 bases lying between them. Germline CDR1 is LGHNA and CDR2 is YSLEER. The CDR3 DNA reads as TGCGCCAGCAGCCAAGGGCGACAGAGTGGGAAGTCCTACGAGCAGTACTTC. This gives the protein CASSQGRQSGKSYEQYF.

The V call is TRBV7-8, the J call TRBJ2-7, with D perhaps TRBD2 (5 bases). CDR3 length equals 12 residues. V gave up 5 bases and J gave up 4 bases, with 9 bases separating them. CDR1 and CDR2 from the germline V gene are SGHVS and FQNEAQ. CDR3 sequence reads: CASSPSGYEQYF. The CDR3 coding sequence is TGTGCCAGCAGCCCGAGCGGTTACGAGCAGTACTTC.

In its sample, this clone was seen many times. The rearrangement joins TRBV19 to TRBJ1-1; possible D gene TRBD1, 6 bases. CDR1 is LNHDA and CDR2 is SQIVND in the germline V gene (reference sequence). The CDR3 consists of 14 residues. Between the trimmed V and J ends, which lost 3 bases and 5 bases, there was a span of 13 bases. CDR3 sequence (DNA): TGTGCCAGTAGTATCCGGGGGGCGAGAACTGAAGCTTTCTTT. Translation gives CASSIRGARTEAFF.

V and J are TRBV9 and TRBJ2-7; tentative D call: TRBD2 (6 bases). This CDR3 comprises 13 residues. V lost 0 bases to trimming and J lost 3 bases, with 7 bases between them. The germline CDR1 and CDR2 sequences are SGDLS and YYNGEE. CDR3 bases: TGTGCCAGCAGCGTAGGCGGGAACTACGAGCAGTACTTC. Its translation is CASSVGGNYEQYF.

This chain connects TRBV15 to TRBJ2-6; no definite D call. CDR1 and CDR2 (germline): LNHNV, YYDKDF (reference sequence). The CDR3 consists of 15 residues. Trimming removed 7 bases from V and 1 base from J, with 11 bases in between. CDR3 nucleotide sequence: TGTGCCACCAAGTCCTTAGTGTCTGGGGCCAACGTCCTGACTTTC. It codes for CATKSLVSGANVLTF.

This chain links TRBV6-5 with TRBJ2-5; D is unresolved. Germline values: CDR1 MNHEY, CDR2 SVGAGI. The CDR3 covers 15 residues. Trimming took off 0 bases at V and 5 bases at J, with 13 bases between the two ends. CDR3 region: CASSYSWSPPETQYF. The CDR3, as DNA: TGTGCCAGCAGTTACTCGTGGAGTCCCCCCGAGACCCAGTACTTC.

This sequence joins TRBV5-1 and TRBJ1-3; a weak D match, TRBD1 (6 bases). Germline V gene lookup returns CDR1 SGHRS and CDR2 YFSETQ. The CDR3 consists of 15 residues. The V end lost 0 bases, the J end lost 4 bases, and 11 bases lay between the germline ends. This CDR3 reads CASSLGTATGNTIYF. The CDR3 coding sequence is TGCGCCAGCAGCTTGGGGACAGCGACGGGAAACACCATATATTTT.

The rearrangement uses TRBV7-2 and TRBJ1-2, with D possibly matching TRBD1 (6 bases). The V and J ends lost 5 bases and 4 bases respectively, with 14 bases between them. The CDR3 length is 14 residues. Germline V gene lookup returns CDR1 SGHTA and CDR2 FQGNSA. CDR3 DNA sequence: TGTGCCAGCAGCAACCATCAGGGGAGCTATGGCTACACCTTC. Translation: CASSNHQGSYGYTF.

V and J are TRBV6-1 and TRBJ1-4; TRBD1 matches 8 bases. Germline V gives CDR1 MNHNS, CDR2 SASEGT. The V and J ends lost 2 bases and 5 bases, in that order; junction bases with no gene match: 4. The CDR3 is made up of 15 amino acids. DNA of the CDR3: TGTGCCAGCAGTGAAACGAGGACAGGGAATGAAAAACTGTTTTTT. Amino acids: CASSETRTGNEKLFF.

This clone has only a few counts. The chain carries TRBV10-2 and TRBJ2-5; TRBD2 aligns across 8 bases. V was pared by 6 bases and J by 3 bases, with 0 bases of the junction left unmatched. The germline CDR1 and CDR2 sequences are WSHSY and SAAADI. The CDR3 is 12 residues long. The CDR3 region has the DNA TGCGCCAGCAGACTAGCGGAAGAGACCCAGTACTTC. Translation: CASRLAEETQYF.